The entry that follows covers one TCR beta chain sequence. Naive CD8 T cells were sorted, and the gate applied was CD8+CD4-CCR7+CD45RA+. V lost 1 base, J lost 3 bases, and 10 bases lay in between. This CDR3 is 14 amino acids long. This sample was included in a study of molecular identifiers for immune sequencing clone quantification. Bulk libraries came from a prior protocol with listed TCR primers. TCRdb fed the PCR reads into MiXCR, producing one record per CDR3 protein. This sample has about 500,000 distinct CDR3 sequences, with 20% to 25% found just once. The rearrangement links TRBV12-3 or TRBV12-4 to TRBJ2-7; weak D call: TRBD1 (5 bases). This clonotype was sampled from a human donor in good health. Some libraries in this study had Jurkat cell RNA spiked in. Sequencing used naive CD8+ T cells from blood, with Jurkat cell RNA spiked in. Indicated subset: FACS-sorted CD8+CD4-CCR7+CD45RA+ naive T cells. The CDR3 spells CASSLGQKSYEQYF. DNA of the CDR3: TGTGCCAGCAGTTTAGGACAGAAGAGCTACGAGCAGTACTTC.